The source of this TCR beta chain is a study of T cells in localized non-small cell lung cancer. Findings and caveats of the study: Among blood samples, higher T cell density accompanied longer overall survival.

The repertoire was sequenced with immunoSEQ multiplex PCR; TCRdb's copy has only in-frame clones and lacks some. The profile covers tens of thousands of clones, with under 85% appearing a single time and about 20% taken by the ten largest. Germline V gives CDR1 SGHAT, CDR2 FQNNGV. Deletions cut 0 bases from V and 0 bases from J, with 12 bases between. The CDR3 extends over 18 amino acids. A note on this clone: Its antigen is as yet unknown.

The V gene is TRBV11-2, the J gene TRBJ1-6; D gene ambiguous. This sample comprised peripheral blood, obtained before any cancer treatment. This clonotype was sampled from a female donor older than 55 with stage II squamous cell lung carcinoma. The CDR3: CASSLDLGRSSYNSPLHF. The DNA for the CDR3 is TGTGCCAGCAGCTTAGATCTAGGGAGGAGCTCCTATAATTCACCCCTCCACTTT.